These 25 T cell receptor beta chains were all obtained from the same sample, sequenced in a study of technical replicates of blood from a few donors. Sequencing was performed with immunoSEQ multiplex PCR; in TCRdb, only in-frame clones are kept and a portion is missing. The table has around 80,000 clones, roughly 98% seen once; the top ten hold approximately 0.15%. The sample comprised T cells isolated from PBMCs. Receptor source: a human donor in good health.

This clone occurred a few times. The CDR3 DNA reads TGTGCCTGGAGTCAGGGACACTTCACCGGGGAGCTGTTTTTT. As protein: CAWSQGHFTGELFF. The rearrangement uses TRBV30 and TRBJ2-2; D is possibly TRBD1 (6 bases). Trimming took off 2 bases at V and 4 bases at J, with 11 bases between the two ends. The CDR3 has 14 residues. The germline CDR1 and CDR2 sequences are GTSNPN and SVGIG (reference sequence).

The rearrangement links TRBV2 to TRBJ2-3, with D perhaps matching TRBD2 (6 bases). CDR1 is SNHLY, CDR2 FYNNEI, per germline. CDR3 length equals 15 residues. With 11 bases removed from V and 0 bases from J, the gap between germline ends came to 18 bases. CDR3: CAGTQYSGSTDTQYF. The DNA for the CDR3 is TGTGCCGGCACCCAGTATAGCGGTAGCACAGATACGCAGTATTTT.

The CDR3 here is CASSQDLAGGTNEQFF. Here the CDR3 DNA reads TGTGCCAGCAGCCAAGATCTAGCGGGGGGTACAAATGAGCAGTTCTTC. The rearrangement uses TRBV4-2 and TRBJ2-1; 11 bases line up with TRBD2. Germline V CDR1 and CDR2: LGHNA, YNFKEQ. CDR3 length: 16 amino acids. V dropped 0 bases and J dropped 7; count of bases not matched to a gene: 5.

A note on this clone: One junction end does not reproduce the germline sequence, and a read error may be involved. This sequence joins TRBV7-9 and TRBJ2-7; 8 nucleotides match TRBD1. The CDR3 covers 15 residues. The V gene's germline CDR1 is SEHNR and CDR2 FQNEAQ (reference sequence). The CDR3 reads CASTLGQGFVYEQYF. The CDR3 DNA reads TGTGCCAGCACCTTAGGACAGGGCTTCGTGTACGAGCAGTACTTC.

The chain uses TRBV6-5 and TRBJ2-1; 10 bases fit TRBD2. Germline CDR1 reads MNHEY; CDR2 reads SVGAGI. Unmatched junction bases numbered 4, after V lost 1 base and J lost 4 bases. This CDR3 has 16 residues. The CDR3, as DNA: TGTGCCAGCAGTTACTGGACTAGCGGTCCATACAATGAGCAGTTCTTC. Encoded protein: CASSYWTSGPYNEQFF.

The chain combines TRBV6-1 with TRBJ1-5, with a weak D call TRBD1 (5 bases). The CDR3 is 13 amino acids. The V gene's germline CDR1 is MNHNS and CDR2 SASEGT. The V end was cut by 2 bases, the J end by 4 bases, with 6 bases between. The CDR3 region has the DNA TGTGCCAGCAGTGAAAACAGGAATCAGCCCCAGCATTTT. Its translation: CASSENRNQPQHF.

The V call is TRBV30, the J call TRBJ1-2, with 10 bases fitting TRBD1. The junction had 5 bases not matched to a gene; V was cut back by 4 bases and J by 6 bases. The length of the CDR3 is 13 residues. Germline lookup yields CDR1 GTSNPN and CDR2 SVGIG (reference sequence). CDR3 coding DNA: TGTGCCTGGACCCGGGACAGGGGAAATGGCTACACCTTC. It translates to CAWTRDRGNGYTF.

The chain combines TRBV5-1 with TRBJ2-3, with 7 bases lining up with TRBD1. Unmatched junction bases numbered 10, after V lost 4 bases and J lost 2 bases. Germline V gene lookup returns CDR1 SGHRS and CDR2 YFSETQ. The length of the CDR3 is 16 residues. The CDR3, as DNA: TGCGCCAGCAGCCCCGGACAGGTTGGGACCACAGATACGCAGTATTTT. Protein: CASSPGQVGTTDTQYF.

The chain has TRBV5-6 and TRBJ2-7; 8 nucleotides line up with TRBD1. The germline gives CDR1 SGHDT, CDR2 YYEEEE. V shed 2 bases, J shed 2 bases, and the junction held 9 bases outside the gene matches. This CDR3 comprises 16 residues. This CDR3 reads CASSFSGTGAAYEQYF. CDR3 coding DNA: TGTGCCAGCAGCTTTAGTGGGACAGGCGCAGCCTACGAGCAGTACTTC. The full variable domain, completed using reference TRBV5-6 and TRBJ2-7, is DAGVTQSPTHLIKTRGQQVTLRCSPKSGHDTVSWYQQALGQGPQFIFQYYEEEERQRGNFPDRFSGHQFPNYSSELNVNALLLGDSALYLCASSFSGTGAAYEQYFGPGTRLTVT.

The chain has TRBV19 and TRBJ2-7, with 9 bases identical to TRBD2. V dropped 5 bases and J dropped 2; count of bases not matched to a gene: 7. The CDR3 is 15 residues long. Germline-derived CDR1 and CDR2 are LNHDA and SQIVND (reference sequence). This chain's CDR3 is CASSQVSGSPYEQYF. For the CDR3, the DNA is TGTGCCAGTAGTCAGGTTAGCGGGAGCCCCTACGAGCAGTACTTC.

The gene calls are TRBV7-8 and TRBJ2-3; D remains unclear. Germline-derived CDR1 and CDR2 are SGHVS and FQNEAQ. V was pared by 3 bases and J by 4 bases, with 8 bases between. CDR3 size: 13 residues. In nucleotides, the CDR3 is TGTGCCAGCAGCTTTCTCCCCTCAGATACGCAGTATTTT. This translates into CASSFLPSDTQYF. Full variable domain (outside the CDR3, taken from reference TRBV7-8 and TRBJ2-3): GAGVSQSPRYKVAKRGQDVALRCDPISGHVSLFWYQQALGQGPEFLTYFQNEAQLDKSGLPSDRFFAERPEGSVSTLKIQRTQQEDSAVYLCASSFLPSDTQYFGPGTRLTVL.

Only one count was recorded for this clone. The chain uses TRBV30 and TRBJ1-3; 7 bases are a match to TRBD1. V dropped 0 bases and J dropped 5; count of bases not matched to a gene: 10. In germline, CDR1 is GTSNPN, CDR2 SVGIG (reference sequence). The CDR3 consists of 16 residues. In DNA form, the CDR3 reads TGTGCCTGGAGTGTTACAGGGGCCAAGGGACGAAACACCATATATTTT. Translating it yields CAWSVTGAKGRNTIYF.

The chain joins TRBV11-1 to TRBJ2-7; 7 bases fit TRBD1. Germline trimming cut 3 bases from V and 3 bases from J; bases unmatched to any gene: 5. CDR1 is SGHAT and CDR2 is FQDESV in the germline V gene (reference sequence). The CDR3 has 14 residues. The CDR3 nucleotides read TGTGCCAGCAGCTTTAGAACAGGGGACTACGAGCAGTACTTC. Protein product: CASSFRTGDYEQYF.

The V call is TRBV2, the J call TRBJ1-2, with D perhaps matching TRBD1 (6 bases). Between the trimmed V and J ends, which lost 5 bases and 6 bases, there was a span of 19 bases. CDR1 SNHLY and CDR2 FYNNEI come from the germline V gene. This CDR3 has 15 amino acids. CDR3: CASSKGFGGPHGYTF. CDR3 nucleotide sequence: TGTGCCAGCAGTAAAGGTTTCGGGGGGCCTCATGGCTACACCTTC.

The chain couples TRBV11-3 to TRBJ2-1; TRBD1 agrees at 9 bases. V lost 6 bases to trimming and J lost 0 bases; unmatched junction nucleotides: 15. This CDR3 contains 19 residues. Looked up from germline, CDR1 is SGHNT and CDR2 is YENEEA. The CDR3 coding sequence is TGTGCCAGCAGTCACTACTCCGGGACAGGGTTTTTCTCCTACAATGAGCAGTTCTTC. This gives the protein CASSHYSGTGFFSYNEQFF.

CDR3 in DNA: TGTGCCAGCAGTTTCAATGACAGGGAGTCCTACAATGAGCAGTTCTTC. It yields the protein CASSFNDRESYNEQFF. The chain recombines TRBV27 with TRBJ2-1; 7 bases agree with TRBD1. Germline trimming cut 3 bases from V and 1 base from J; bases unmatched to any gene: 6. In germline, CDR1 is MNHEY, CDR2 SMNVEV (reference sequence). The CDR3 extends over 16 amino acids.

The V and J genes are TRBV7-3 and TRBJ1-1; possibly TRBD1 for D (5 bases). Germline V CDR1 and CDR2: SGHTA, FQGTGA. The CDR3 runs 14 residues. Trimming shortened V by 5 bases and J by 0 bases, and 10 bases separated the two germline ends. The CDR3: CASSPGLLNTEAFF. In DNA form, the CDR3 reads TGTGCCAGCAGCCCGGGACTCCTGAACACTGAAGCTTTCTTT.

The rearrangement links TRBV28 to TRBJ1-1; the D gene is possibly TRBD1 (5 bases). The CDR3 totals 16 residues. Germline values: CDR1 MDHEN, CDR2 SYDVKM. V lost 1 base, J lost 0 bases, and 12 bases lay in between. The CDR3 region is CASSLLSGGMNTEAFF. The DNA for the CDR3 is TGTGCCAGCAGTTTATTATCCGGGGGGATGAACACTGAAGCTTTCTTT.

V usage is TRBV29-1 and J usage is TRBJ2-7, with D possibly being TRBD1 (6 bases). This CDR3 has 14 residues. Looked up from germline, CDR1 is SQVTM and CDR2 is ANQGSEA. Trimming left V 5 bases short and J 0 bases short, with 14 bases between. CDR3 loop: CSVLQWTASYEQYF. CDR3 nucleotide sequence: TGCAGCGTTCTTCAGTGGACAGCCTCCTACGAGCAGTACTTC.

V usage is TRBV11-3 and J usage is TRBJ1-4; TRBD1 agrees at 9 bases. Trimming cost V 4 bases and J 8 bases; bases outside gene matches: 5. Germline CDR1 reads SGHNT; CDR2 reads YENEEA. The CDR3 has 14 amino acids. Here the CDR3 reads CASSWGQGGEKLFF. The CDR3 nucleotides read TGTGCCAGCAGCTGGGGACAGGGAGGAGAAAAACTGTTTTTT.

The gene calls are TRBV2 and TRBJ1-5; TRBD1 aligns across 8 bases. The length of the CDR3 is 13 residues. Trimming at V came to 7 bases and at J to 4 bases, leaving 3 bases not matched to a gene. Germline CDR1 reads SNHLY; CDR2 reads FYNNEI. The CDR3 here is CASMGQVNQPQHF. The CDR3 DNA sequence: TGTGCCAGCATGGGACAGGTAAATCAGCCCCAGCATTTT.

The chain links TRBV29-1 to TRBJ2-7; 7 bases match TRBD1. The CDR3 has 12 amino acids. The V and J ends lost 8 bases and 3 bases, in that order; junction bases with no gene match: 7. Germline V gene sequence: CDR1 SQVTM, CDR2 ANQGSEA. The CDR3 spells CSYRDSSYEQYF. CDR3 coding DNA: TGCAGCTACCGGGACAGTAGCTACGAGCAGTACTTC.

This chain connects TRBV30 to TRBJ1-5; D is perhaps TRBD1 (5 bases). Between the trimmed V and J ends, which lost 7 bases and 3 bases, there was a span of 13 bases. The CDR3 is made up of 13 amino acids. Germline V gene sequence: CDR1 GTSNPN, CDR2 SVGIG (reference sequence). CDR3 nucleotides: TGTGCCTCCTCGACAGATACCAATCAGCCCCAGCATTTT. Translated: CASSTDTNQPQHF.

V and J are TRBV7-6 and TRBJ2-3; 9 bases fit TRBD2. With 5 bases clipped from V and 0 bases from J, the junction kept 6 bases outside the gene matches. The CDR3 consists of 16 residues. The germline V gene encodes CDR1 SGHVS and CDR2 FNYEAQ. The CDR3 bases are TGTGCCAGCAGCGGGCTAGCGGGGACTAGCACAGATACGCAGTATTTT. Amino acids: CASSGLAGTSTDTQYF.

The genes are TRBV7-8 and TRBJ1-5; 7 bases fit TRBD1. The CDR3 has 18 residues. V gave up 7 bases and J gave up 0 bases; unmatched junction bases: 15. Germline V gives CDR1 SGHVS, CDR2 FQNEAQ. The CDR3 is CASKATGANAYSNQPQHF. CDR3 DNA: TGTGCCAGCAAGGCCACAGGGGCCAACGCTTATAGCAATCAGCCCCAGCATTTT.